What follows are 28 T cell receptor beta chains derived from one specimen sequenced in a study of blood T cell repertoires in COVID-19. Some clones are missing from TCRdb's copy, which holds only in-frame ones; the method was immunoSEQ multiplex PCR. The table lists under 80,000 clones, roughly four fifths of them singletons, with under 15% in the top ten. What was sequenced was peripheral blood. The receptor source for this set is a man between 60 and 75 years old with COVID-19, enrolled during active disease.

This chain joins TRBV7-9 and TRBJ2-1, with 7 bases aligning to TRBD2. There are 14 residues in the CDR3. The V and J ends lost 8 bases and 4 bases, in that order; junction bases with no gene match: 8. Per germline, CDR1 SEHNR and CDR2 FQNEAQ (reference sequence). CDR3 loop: CASHPGLPYNEQFF. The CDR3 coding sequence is TGTGCCAGCCATCCGGGACTACCGTACAATGAGCAGTTCTTC.

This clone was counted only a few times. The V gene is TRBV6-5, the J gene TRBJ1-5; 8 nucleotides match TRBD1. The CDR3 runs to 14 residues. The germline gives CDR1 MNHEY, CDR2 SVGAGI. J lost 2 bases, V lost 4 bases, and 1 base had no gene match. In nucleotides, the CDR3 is TGTGCCAGCAGTTCAGGGGGCCGCAATCAGCCCCAGCATTTT. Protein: CASSSGGRNQPQHF.

The CDR3 DNA reads as TGCGCCAGCAGCTTGCGTCCCGGGACAGGGTCCCACGAGCAGTACTTC. It translates to CASSLRPGTGSHEQYF. V and J are TRBV5-1 and TRBJ2-7; 9 positions match TRBD1. The CDR3 loop spans 16 amino acids. The ends lost 1 base at V and 5 bases at J; junction bases unmatched: 10. Looked up from germline, CDR1 is SGHRS and CDR2 is YFSETQ.

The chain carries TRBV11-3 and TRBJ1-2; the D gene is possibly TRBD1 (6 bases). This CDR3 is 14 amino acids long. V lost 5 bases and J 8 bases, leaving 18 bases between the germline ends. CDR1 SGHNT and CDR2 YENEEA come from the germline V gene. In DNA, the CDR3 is TGTGCCAGCAGCCCACGACGGGGGGCGGACGGCTACACCTTC. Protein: CASSPRRGADGYTF.

The CDR3: CASSPLADEQFF. DNA of the CDR3: TGTGCCAGCAGTCCTCTCGCGGATGAGCAGTTCTTC. V usage is TRBV13 and J usage is TRBJ2-1; no reliable D call. The CDR3 covers 12 residues. In germline, CDR1 is PRHDT, CDR2 FYEKMQ (reference sequence). V was pared by 6 bases and J by 8 bases, with 11 bases between.

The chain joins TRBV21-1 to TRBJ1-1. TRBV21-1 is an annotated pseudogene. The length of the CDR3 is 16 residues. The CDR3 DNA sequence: TGTGCCAGCAGAAGCGGGAAACAGGGCGCGAACACTGAAGCTTTCTTT. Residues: CASRSGKQGANTEAFF.

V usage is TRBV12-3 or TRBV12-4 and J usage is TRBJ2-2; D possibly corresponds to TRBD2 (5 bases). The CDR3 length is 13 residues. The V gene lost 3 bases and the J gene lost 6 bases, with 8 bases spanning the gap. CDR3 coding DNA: TGTGCCAGCAGTTTGGGAGTATCCGGGGAGCTGTTTTTT. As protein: CASSLGVSGELFF.

CDR3 in amino acids: CASSPTVGNTIYF. CDR3 sequence (DNA): TGTGCCAGCAGCCCGACAGTGGGAAACACCATATATTTT. This chain connects TRBV11-2 to TRBJ1-3; a weak D match, TRBD1 (5 bases). V lost 5 bases and J lost 4, with 9 bases in between. This CDR3 has 13 residues. The germline V gene has CDR1 SGHAT and CDR2 FQNNGV.

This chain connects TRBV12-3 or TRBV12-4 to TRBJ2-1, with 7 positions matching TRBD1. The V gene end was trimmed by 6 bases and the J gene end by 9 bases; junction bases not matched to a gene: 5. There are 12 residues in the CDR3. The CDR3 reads CASRRQGFEQFF. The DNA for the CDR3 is TGTGCCAGCAGGCGACAGGGATTTGAGCAGTTCTTC.

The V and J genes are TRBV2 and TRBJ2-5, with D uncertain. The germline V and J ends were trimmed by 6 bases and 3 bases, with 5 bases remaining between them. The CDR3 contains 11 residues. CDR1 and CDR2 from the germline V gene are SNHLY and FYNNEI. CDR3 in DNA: TGTGCCAGCAGGCTAGAAGAGACCCAGTACTTC. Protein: CASRLEETQYF.

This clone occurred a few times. CDR3 sequence: CASSLTEHSEAFF. Here the CDR3 DNA reads TGTGCCAGCAGCCTGACAGAGCACAGTGAAGCTTTCTTT. The chain is built from TRBV3-1 (or the pseudogene TRBV3-2) and TRBJ1-1; maybe TRBD1 (5 bases). The ends were cut back, 4 bases at V and 7 bases at J, with 13 bases in the middle. This CDR3 is 13 amino acids long. Germline V gene sequence: CDR1 LGHDT, CDR2 YNNKEL (reference sequence).

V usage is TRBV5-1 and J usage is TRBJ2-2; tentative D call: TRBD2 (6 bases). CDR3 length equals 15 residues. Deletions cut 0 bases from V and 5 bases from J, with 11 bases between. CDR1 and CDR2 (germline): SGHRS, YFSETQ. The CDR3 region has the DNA TGCGCCAGCAGCTTGGAACCCGCGGGGACCGGGGAGCTGTTTTTT. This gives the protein CASSLEPAGTGELFF. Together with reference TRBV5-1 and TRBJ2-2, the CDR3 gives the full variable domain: KAGVTQTPRYLIKTRGQQVTLSCSPISGHRSVSWYQQTPGQGLQFLFEYFSETQRNKGNFPGRFSGRQFSNSRSEMNVSTLELGDSALYLCASSLEPAGTGELFFGEGSRLTVL.

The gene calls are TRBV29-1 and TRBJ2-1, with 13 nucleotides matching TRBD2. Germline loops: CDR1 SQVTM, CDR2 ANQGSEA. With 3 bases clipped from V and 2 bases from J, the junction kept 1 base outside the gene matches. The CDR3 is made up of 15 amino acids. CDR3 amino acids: CSVEGLAGTYNEQFF. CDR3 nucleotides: TGCAGCGTTGAGGGACTAGCGGGAACCTACAATGAGCAGTTCTTC.

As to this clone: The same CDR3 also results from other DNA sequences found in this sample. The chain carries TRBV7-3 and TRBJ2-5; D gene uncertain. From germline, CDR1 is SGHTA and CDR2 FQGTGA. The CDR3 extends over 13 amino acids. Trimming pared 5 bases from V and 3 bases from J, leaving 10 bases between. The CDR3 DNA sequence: TGTGCCAGCAGCCAAGAGAGAGAAGAGACCCAGTACTTC. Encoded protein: CASSQEREETQYF.

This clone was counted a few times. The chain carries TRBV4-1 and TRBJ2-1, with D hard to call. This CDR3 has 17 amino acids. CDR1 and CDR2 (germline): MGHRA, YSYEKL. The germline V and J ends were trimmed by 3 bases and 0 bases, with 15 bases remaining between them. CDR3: CASSHILRTSSYNEQFF. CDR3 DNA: TGCGCCAGCAGCCATATACTCCGCACGAGCTCCTACAATGAGCAGTTCTTC.

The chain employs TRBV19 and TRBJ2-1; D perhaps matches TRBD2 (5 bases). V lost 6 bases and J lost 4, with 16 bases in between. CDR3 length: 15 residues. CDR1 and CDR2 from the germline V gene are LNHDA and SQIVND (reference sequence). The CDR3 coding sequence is TGTGCCAGTAGCAATTCTCGGACTGATTACAATGAGCAGTTCTTC. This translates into CASSNSRTDYNEQFF.

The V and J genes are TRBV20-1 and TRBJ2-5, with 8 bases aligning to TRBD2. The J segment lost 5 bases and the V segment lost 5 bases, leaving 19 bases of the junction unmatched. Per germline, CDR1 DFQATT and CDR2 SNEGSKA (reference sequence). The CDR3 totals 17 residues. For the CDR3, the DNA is TGCAGTGCTGGTGGACTAGCCGGGACGGGTGCAGGGGAGACCCAGTACTTC. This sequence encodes CSAGGLAGTGAGETQYF.

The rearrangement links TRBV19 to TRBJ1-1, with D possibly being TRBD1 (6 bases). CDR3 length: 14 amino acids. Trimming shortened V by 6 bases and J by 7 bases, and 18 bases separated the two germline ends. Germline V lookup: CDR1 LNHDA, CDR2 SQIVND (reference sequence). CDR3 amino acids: CASSTGGRNDEAFF. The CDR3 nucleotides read TGTGCCAGTAGCACGGGGGGGCGCAACGATGAAGCTTTCTTT.

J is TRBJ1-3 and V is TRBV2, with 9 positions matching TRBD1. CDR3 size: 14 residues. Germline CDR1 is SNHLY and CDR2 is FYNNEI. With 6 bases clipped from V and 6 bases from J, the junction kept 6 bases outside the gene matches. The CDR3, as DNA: TGTGCCAGCAGAACCGGACAGGGGACAAACACCATATATTTT. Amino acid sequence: CASRTGQGTNTIYF.

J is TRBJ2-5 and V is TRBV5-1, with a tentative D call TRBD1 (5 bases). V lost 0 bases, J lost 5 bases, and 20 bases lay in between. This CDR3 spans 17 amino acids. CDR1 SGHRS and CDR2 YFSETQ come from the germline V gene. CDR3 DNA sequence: TGCGCCAGCAGCTTGGCAACCAGGGCAGGAATCGGGGAGACCCAGTACTTC. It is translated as CASSLATRAGIGETQYF.

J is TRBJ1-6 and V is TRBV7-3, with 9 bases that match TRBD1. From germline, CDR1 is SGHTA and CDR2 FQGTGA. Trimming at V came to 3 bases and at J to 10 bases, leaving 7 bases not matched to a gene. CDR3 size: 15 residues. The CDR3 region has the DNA TGTGCCAGCAGCTTTTCCGGGACAGGGCAATCACCCCTCCACTTT. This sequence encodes CASSFSGTGQSPLHF.

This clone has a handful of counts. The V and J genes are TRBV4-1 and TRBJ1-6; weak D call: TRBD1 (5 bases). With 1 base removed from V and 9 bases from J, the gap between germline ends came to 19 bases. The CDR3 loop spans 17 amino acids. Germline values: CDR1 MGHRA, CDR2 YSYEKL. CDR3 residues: CASSQGLGAGSISPLHF. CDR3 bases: TGCGCCAGCAGCCAAGGGTTAGGTGCAGGGTCAATTTCACCCCTCCACTTT.

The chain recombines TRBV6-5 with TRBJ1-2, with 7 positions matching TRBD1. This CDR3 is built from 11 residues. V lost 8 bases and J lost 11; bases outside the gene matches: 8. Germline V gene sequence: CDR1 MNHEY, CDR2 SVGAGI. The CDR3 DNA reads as TGTGCCAGCGGGGGGACAGTGGGTTACACCTTC. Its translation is CASGGTVGYTF.

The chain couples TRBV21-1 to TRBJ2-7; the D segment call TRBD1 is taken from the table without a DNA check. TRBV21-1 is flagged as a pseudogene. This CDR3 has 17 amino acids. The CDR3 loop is CASSKANHRGVSYEQYF. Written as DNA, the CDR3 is TGTGCCAGCAGCAAAGCTAACCACAGGGGGGTATCCTACGAGCAGTACTTC.

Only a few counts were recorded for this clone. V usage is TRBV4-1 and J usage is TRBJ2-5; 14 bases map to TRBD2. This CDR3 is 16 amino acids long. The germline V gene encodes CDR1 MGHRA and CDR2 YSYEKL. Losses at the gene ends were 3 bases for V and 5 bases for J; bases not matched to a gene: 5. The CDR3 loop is CASSQMGLAGVETQYF. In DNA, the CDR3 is TGCGCCAGCAGCCAGATGGGACTAGCGGGAGTGGAGACCCAGTACTTC.

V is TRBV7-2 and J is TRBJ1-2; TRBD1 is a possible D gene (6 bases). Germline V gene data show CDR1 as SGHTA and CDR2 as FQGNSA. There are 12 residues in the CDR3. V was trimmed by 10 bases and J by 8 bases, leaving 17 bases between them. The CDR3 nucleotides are TGTGCCACGGGGGGCAGACTGGGCGGCTACACCTTC. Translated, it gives CATGGRLGGYTF.

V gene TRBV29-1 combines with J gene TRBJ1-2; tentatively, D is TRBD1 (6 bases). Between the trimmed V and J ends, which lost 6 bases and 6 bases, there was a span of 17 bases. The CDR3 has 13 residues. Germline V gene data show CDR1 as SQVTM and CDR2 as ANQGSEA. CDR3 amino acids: CSVMDSWSDGYTF. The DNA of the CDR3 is TGCAGCGTGATGGACAGCTGGAGCGATGGCTACACCTTC. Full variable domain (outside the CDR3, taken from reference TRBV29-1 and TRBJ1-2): SAVISQKPSRDICQRGTSLTIQCQVDSQVTMMFWYRQQPGQSLTLIATANQGSEATYESGFVIDKFPISRPNLTFSTLTVSNMSPEDSSIYLCSVMDSWSDGYTFGSGTRLTVV.

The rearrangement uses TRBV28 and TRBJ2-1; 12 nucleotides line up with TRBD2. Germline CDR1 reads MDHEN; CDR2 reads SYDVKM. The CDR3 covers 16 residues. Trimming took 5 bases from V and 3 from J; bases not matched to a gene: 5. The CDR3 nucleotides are TGTGCCAGCAGTAAAGGACTAGCGGGGATCTACAATGAGCAGTTCTTC. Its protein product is CASSKGLAGIYNEQFF.